Shown below are 20 T cell receptor beta chains from a single sample sequenced in a study of tissue T cells after allogeneic stem cell transplantation. Some clones are missing from TCRdb's copy, which holds only in-frame ones; the method was immunoSEQ multiplex PCR. The sample lists roughly 1,000 clones; about 48% were seen once. Described time point: mouse harvest day 14 after allogeneic transplant. Each mouse received 10^7 T-cell-depleted marrow cells plus 10^6 splenic CD5+ T cells by tail vein. Sequenced sample: liver tissue. These receptors all come from a female BALB/c mouse given C57BL/6 T cells with graft-versus-host disease after an allogeneic hematopoietic cell transplant.

This clone has a handful of counts. Gene names refer to mouse genes. Read sequence stops 1 residue before the CDR3 end, and the germline J gene provides the missing end. The V and J genes are TRBV19 and TRBJ2-3, with 7 bases fitting TRBD2. V gave up 3 bases and J gave up 0 bases; unmatched junction bases: 4. CDR1 is FNHDT, CDR2 SITEND, per germline (reference sequence). The CDR3 contains 15 residues. CDR3 DNA, as far as it was read: TGTGCCAGCAGTAGACTGGGCTCTAGTGCAGAAACGCTGTAT. This encodes CASSRLGSSAETLY. The whole CDR3 reads CASSRLGSSAETLYF. The variable domain in full, completed from reference TRBV19 and TRBJ2-3, reads GGIITQTPKFLIGQEGQKLTLKCQQNFNHDTMYWYRQDSGKGLRLIYYSITENDLQKGDLSEGYDASREKKSSFSLTVTSAQKNEMAVFLCASSRLGSSAETLYFGSGTRLTVL.

Of note for this clone: Genes here carry mouse names. Read coverage stops 1 residue before the CDR3 terminus; the germline J gene supplies the remainder. This chain connects TRBV15 to TRBJ2-2; TRBD2 matches at 7 bases. Germline values: CDR1 SGHND, CDR2 FRSKSL. Trimming took 3 bases from V and 0 from J; bases not matched to a gene: 1. CDR3 length: 15 amino acids. The covered CDR3 bases are TGTGCCAGCAGTTTGGGGGGGGCAAACACCGGGCAGCTCTAC. Its translation: CASSLGGANTGQLY. The CDR3 in full is CASSLGGANTGQLYF.

For this clone: Genes and germline are mouse. Coverage ceases 1 residue before the CDR3 finishes, and the germline J gene fills in the end. The chain employs TRBV13-2 and TRBJ2-4, with D tentatively TRBD1 (5 bases). V was trimmed by 5 bases and J by 0 bases, leaving 7 bases between them. The germline V gene has CDR1 NNHNN and CDR2 SYGAGS (reference sequence). CDR3 length: 13 residues. CDR3 sequence: CASGQGSQNTLYF. CDR3 DNA, as far as it was read: TGTGCCAGCGGGCAGGGAAGTCAAAACACCTTGTAC.

About this clone: Gene labels here are mouse ones. From the germline J gene comes the end of the CDR3, since the read stops 1 residue before it. The chain uses TRBV29 and TRBJ1-1, with 7 bases matching TRBD1. Per the germline V gene, CDR1 is MSHET and CDR2 is SYDVDS. This CDR3 region has 14 residues. J was trimmed by 1 base and V by 3 bases; bases with no gene match: 2. The sequenced part of the CDR3 DNA is TGTGCTAGCAGTTTCCGGGACAGAAACACAGAAGTCTTC. This encodes CASSFRDRNTEVF. The complete CDR3 reads CASSFRDRNTEVFF.

With regard to this clone: The germline and genes are mouse ones. Read coverage stops 1 residue before the CDR3 terminus; the germline J gene supplies the remainder. V gene TRBV3 combines with J gene TRBJ2-3; no firm D call. The germline CDR1 and CDR2 sequences are SNHLY and FYNGKV (reference sequence). There are 14 residues in the CDR3. The germline V and J ends were trimmed by 3 bases and 0 bases, with 7 bases remaining between them. CDR3 DNA, as far as it was read: TGTGCCAGCAGCTTGACAAATAGTGCAGAAACGCTGTAT. Translated, it gives CASSLTNSAETLY. The complete CDR3 sequence is CASSLTNSAETLYF.

This clone has a handful of counts. Here the gene names and germline are mouse. The read terminates 1 residue before the CDR3 end, so the remaining end is supplied by the germline J gene. V is TRBV12-2 and J is TRBJ1-5; D gene uncertain. This CDR3 contains 15 residues. Trimming stripped 0 bases from V and 0 bases from J, with 8 bases between. The germline V gene encodes CDR1 SGHLS and CDR2 HYDKME. The CDR3 DNA, read in part, is TGTGCCAGCTCTCTCGGCAGATATAACAACCAGGCTCCGCTT. It encodes CASSLGRYNNQAPL. The complete CDR3 protein is CASSLGRYNNQAPLF.

With regard to this clone: Any gene name here is a mouse gene name. The CDR3 end is not reached by the read, which stops 1 residue before it; the germline J gene fills it in. This chain uses TRBV16 with TRBJ2-5; TRBD1 matches 9 bases. The CDR3 is 14 amino acids. Losses at the gene ends were 4 bases for V and 6 bases for J; bases not matched to a gene: 5. Germline CDR1 and CDR2: SGHSA and FRNQAP. The CDR3 DNA, read in part, is TGTGCAAGCAGCTCACGGACAGGGGAGGACACCCAGTAC. Its translation is CASSSRTGEDTQY. The CDR3, in full, reads CASSSRTGEDTQYF.

To note about this clone: Gene labels here are mouse ones. The read halts 1 residue ahead of the CDR3 end, with the missing end drawn from the germline J gene. V gene TRBV12-1 combines with J gene TRBJ1-5; D possibly corresponds to TRBD1 (5 bases). Trimming left V 0 bases short and J 2 bases short, with 7 bases between. The CDR3 length is 14 residues. Germline CDR1 SGHSN, CDR2 HYEKVE. The CDR3 spells CASSLGGDNQAPLF. The CDR3 bases that were read are TGTGCCAGCTCTCTCGGAGGGGACAACCAGGCTCCGCTT.

Of note for this clone: Gene names refer to mouse genes. The CDR3 end falls 1 residue outside the read, so it is completed with the germline J gene. The genes are TRBV16 and TRBJ1-4; TRBD1 agrees at 8 bases. Germline CDR1 reads SGHSA; CDR2 reads FRNQAP. Trimming at V came to 1 base and at J to 7 bases, leaving 5 bases not matched to a gene. The CDR3 spans 15 residues. The sequenced CDR3 bases are TGTGCAAGCAGCTTAGTCCCAGGGGGCGGCGAAAGATTATTT. Translating it yields CASSLVPGGGERLF. The entire CDR3 reads CASSLVPGGGERLFF.

Comments on this clone: Gene labels here are mouse ones. Read coverage stops 1 residue before the CDR3 terminus; the germline J gene supplies the remainder. J is TRBJ1-6 and V is TRBV13-1, with 7 bases fitting TRBD1. TRBJ1-6 is filed as an ORF, its function uncertain. Germline trimming cut 3 bases from V and 7 bases from J; bases unmatched to any gene: 1. Germline CDR1 and CDR2: NSHNY and SYGAGN. The CDR3 totals 13 residues. Incomplete CDR3 DNA: TGTGCCAGCAGTGGGGGACAGAATTCGCCCCTCTAC. The encoded protein is CASSGGQNSPLY. In full, the CDR3 is CASSGGQNSPLYF.

Details on this clone: Mouse germline and gene names are used. The read ends 1 residue early relative to the CDR3; the germline J gene fills the gap. The rearrangement uses TRBV31 and TRBJ2-3; D may be TRBD2 (6 bases). Trimming shortened V by 0 bases and J by 0 bases, and 13 bases separated the two germline ends. The CDR3 has 16 amino acids. Germline V gene lookup returns CDR1 GKSSPN and CDR2 SITVG. The CDR3 bases that were read are TGTGCCTGGAGTCTAAGTTACGGGGGGAGTGCAGAAACGCTGTAT. Translating it yields CAWSLSYGGSAETLY. In full, the CDR3 reads CAWSLSYGGSAETLYF.

With respect to this clone: Mouse germline and gene names are used. Read coverage stops 1 residue before the CDR3 terminus; the germline J gene supplies the remainder. This rearrangement joins TRBV26 to TRBJ2-7; TRBD2 matches at 8 bases. This CDR3 is built from 14 residues. The germline CDR1 and CDR2 sequences are KGHPV and FQNQEV (reference sequence). The J segment lost 3 bases and the V segment lost 2 bases, leaving 3 bases of the junction unmatched. CDR3 sequence: CASSLGGGNYEQYF. The part of the CDR3 DNA that was read is TGTGCCAGCAGTCTGGGGGGGGGCAACTATGAACAGTAC.

About this clone: Gene names follow the mouse nomenclature. The read ends 1 residue shy of where the CDR3 ends; the end is completed using the germline J gene. This chain joins TRBV26 and TRBJ2-5; D is perhaps TRBD1 (5 bases). The CDR3 sequence is 13 residues long. The V and J ends lost 5 bases and 1 base respectively, with 7 bases between them. CDR1 and CDR2 (germline): KGHPV, FQNQEV (reference sequence). Partial CDR3 DNA: TGTGCCAGCAGTGGACAATACCAAGACACCCAGTAC. Amino acids: CASSGQYQDTQY. The CDR3 in its entirety is CASSGQYQDTQYF.

As regards this clone: Any gene name here is a mouse gene name. The CDR3 goes on 1 residue after the read ends, and that part is filled in from the germline J gene. The chain joins TRBV1 to TRBJ2-5, with TRBD1 matching 9 bases. The ends lost 6 bases at V and 6 bases at J; junction bases unmatched: 1. CDR1 and CDR2 (germline): NSQYPW, LRSPGD (reference sequence). CDR3 length: 12 residues. The CDR3 sequence is CTCRGTGDTQYF. The part of the CDR3 DNA that was read is TGCACCTGCAGGGGGACAGGGGACACCCAGTAC.

In the case of this clone: Mouse germline and gene names are used. The read gets to within 1 residue of the CDR3 end, and the germline J gene fills in the rest. This rearrangement joins TRBV12-2 to TRBJ2-2, with D possibly being TRBD1 or TRBD2 (6 bases each). The germline CDR1 and CDR2 sequences are SGHLS and HYDKME. The CDR3 length is 18 residues. CDR3 DNA (partial): TGTGCAGCTCTCTCGGAAAGGCAGGGGTGGGGGAACACCGGGCAGCTCTAC. As protein: CAALSERQGWGNTGQLY. The full CDR3 reads CAALSERQGWGNTGQLYF.

With respect to this clone: Mouse germline and gene names are used. The read ends 1 residue early relative to the CDR3; the germline J gene fills the gap. The V gene is TRBV16, the J gene TRBJ2-2, with TRBD2 identical over 13 bases. The junction had 0 bases not matched to a gene; V was cut back by 4 bases and J by 4 bases. The CDR3 covers 15 residues. Germline V gives CDR1 SGHSA, CDR2 FRNQAP. The CDR3 loop reads CASSWDWGGTGQLYF. Incomplete CDR3 DNA: TGTGCAAGCAGCTGGGACTGGGGGGGCACCGGGCAGCTCTAC.

This clone was seen a handful of times. The germline and genes are mouse ones. Coverage ceases 1 residue before the CDR3 finishes, and the germline J gene fills in the end. The V gene is TRBV2, the J gene TRBJ2-1; D assignment may be TRBD1 or TRBD2 (5 bases each). CDR1 and CDR2 (germline): LGHNA, YSYQKL. The germline V and J ends were trimmed by 0 bases and 0 bases, with 9 bases remaining between them. This CDR3 has 16 amino acids. CDR3 DNA (partial): TGTGCCAGCAGCCAAGAAGCGGGGGTTAACTATGCTGAGCAGTTC. Its protein product is CASSQEAGVNYAEQF. The entire CDR3 sequence reads CASSQEAGVNYAEQFF.

This clone showed up just a few times. Genes here carry mouse names. The read is 1 residue too short to cover the CDR3 end, so that end is filled in from the germline J gene. V usage is TRBV12-1 and J usage is TRBJ2-2; TRBD2 matches 14 bases. Germline trimming cut 3 bases from V and 0 bases from J; bases unmatched to any gene: 8. This CDR3 comprises 19 residues. Germline values: CDR1 SGHSN, CDR2 HYEKVE. The CDR3 spells CASSSRDWGGGSNTGQLYF. Partial CDR3 DNA: TGTGCCAGCTCTTCCCGGGACTGGGGGGGCGGGTCAAACACCGGGCAGCTCTAC.

This clone was observed a handful of times. Germline and genes: mouse. The read gets to within 1 residue of the CDR3 end, and the germline J gene fills in the rest. The chain carries TRBV13-1 and TRBJ2-3; TRBD1 is a possible D gene (6 bases). V lost 0 bases, J lost 0 bases, and 8 bases lay in between. Per the germline V gene, CDR1 is NSHNY and CDR2 is SYGAGN. The CDR3 is 15 residues long. CDR3 DNA (partial): TGTGCCAGCAGTGATGCCGGGACAAGTGCAGAAACGCTGTAT. This translates into CASSDAGTSAETLY. The full CDR3 reads CASSDAGTSAETLYF.

On this clone: Germline and genes: mouse. The read halts 1 residue ahead of the CDR3 end, with the missing end drawn from the germline J gene. The chain uses TRBV23 and TRBJ2-2; the D call of TRBD1 is as the table states it, not checked on the DNA. The CDR3 spans 16 residues. Germline V gene data show CDR1 as KGHTA and CDR2 as FQNQQP. CDR3 amino acids: CSSSQSGTGNTGQLYF. The CDR3 bases that were read are TGCTCCAGCAGTCAATCGGGGACAGGGAACACCGGGCAGCTCTAC. Together with reference TRBV23 and TRBJ2-2, the CDR3 gives the full variable domain: DAAVTQKPRYLIKMKGQEAEMKCIPEKGHTAVFWYQQKQSKELKFLIYFQNQQPLDQIDMVKERFSAVCPSSSLCSLGIRTCEAEDSALYLCSSSQSGTGNTGQLYFGEGSKLTVL.